This is a list of T cell receptor beta chains from one sample in a study of shared clonotypes between healthy human individuals. The assay was immunoSEQ multiplex PCR, and TCRdb's table has in-frame clones only and misses some. The table lists about 2.5 million clones, 80% to 95% of them singletons. The sample taken for sequencing was naive CD4+ T cells from PBMCs. The receptors here all came from a young man in good health. Some clones in this sample may be carry-over from other donors' samples. CDR3s include the opening cysteine and the closing phenylalanine or tryptophan. D genes are given only for firm matches. Rows give clone size only sometimes, using once, few, many, or a class for an expanded clone.

D	J	V	size	DNA	CDR3
.	TRBJ1-2	TRBV6-1	once	TGTGCCAGCGGCATCGGGCGGGCTAACTATGGCTACACCTTC	CASGIGRANYGYTF
TRBD2	TRBJ2-3	TRBV7-8	.	TGTGCCAGCAGCCCGACTAGCCCAGATACGCAGTATTTT	CASSPTSPDTQYF
TRBD1	TRBJ2-1	TRBV2	.	TGTGCCAGCAGTAGAGACAGGGATTCCTACAATGAGCAGTTCTTC	CASSRDRDSYNEQFF
TRBD1	TRBJ1-5	TRBV7-2	.	TGTGCCAGCAGCTTAGAAACAGGGGATCAGCCCCAGCATTTT	CASSLETGDQPQHF
TRBD1	TRBJ1-1	TRBV28	.	TGTGCCAGCAGAAATTACAGGGGAGAAACTGAAGCTTTCTTT	CASRNYRGETEAFF
.	TRBJ1-1	TRBV5-4	.	TGTGCCAGCAGCTTGGGGCACCAACTAAACACTGAAGCTTTCTTT	CASSLGHQLNTEAFF
.	TRBJ2-1	TRBV5-1	.	TGCGCCAGCAGCCAGAGCGGGCCCACCTACAATGAGCAGTTCTTC	CASSQSGPTYNEQFF
.	TRBJ2-1	TRBV28	.	TGTGCCAGCAGTTTAGGGTCGGCGTCCTACAATGAGCAGTTCTTC	CASSLGSASYNEQFF
TRBD1	TRBJ1-4	TRBV5-1	.	TGCGCCAGCAGCTTGTTTTCGGAGGGGGCTAAAGAAAAACTGTTTTTT	CASSLFSEGAKEKLFF
.	TRBJ2-7	TRBV27	once	TGTGCCAGCAGTATCCGGGACCGCCCCAGCGAGCAGTACTTC	CASSIRDRPSEQYF
.	TRBJ2-5	TRBV5-1	once	TGCGCCAGCAGCTGGAATAGCTTCGGGCCCGAGACCCAGTACTTC	CASSWNSFGPETQYF
TRBD1	TRBJ2-3	TRBV5-1	.	TGCGCCAGCAGCCCGACAGGGAGTCCGGATACGCAGTATTTT	CASSPTGSPDTQYF
.	TRBJ2-5	TRBV18	once	TGTGCCAGCTCACCACCTAACGCAGAGGCCCAGTACTTC	CASSPPNAEAQYF
.	TRBJ2-7	TRBV28	.	TGTGCCACGGGCGACTCCTACGAGCAGTACTTC	CATGDSYEQYF
TRBD1	TRBJ2-5	TRBV7-7	.	TGTGCCAGCAGCTTAGGACAGGGGCGGGACGAGACCCAGTACTTC	CASSLGQGRDETQYF
TRBD1	TRBJ2-7	TRBV6-6	.	TGTGCCAGCAGTTACTCGCAGGGGGCGTTCTACGAGCAGTACTTC	CASSYSQGAFYEQYF
TRBD1	TRBJ1-5	TRBV5-5	.	TGTGCCAGCAGCTTGGTGACCGGGACAGCAAATCAGCCCCAGCATTTT	CASSLVTGTANQPQHF
.	TRBJ1-1	TRBV4-2	.	TGTGCCAGCAGCCAAGAGACCCGGAACACTGAAGCTTTCTTT	CASSQETRNTEAFF
TRBD1	TRBJ2-3	TRBV18	.	TGTGCCAGCTCACCACAGGGACAGGCCACCACAGATACGCAGTATTTT	CASSPQGQATTDTQYF
.	TRBJ2-5	TRBV5-1	once	TGCGCCAGCAGCTTGGCCTTGGGGGTCCAAGAGACCCAGTACTTC	CASSLALGVQETQYF
TRBD1	TRBJ1-4	TRBV5-1	.	TGCGCCAGCAGGACGGCAGGGGGCAATAATGAAAAACTGTTTTTT	CASRTAGGNNEKLFF
TRBD1	TRBJ2-5	TRBV28	.	TGTGCCAGCAGTTTTTCCGGGACAGGGGTCAGAGAGACCCAGTACTTC	CASSFSGTGVRETQYF
.	TRBJ1-1	TRBV19	.	TGTGCCAGTAGTGGTCCTGGGAGAGCAAACACTGAAGCTTTCTTT	CASSGPGRANTEAFF
.	TRBJ1-1	TRBV5-6	.	TGTGCCAGCACCGGCAGAGGGGGCACTGAAGCTTTCTTT	CASTGRGGTEAFF
TRBD1	TRBJ1-2	TRBV27	few	TGTGCCAGCAGCCAAAGACAGGGTCGGCGCTACACCTTC	CASSQRQGRRYTF
.	TRBJ1-2	TRBV28	.	TGTGCCAGCAGTTTATCCTTGGGGACGGACCCTAACTATGGCTACACCTTC	CASSLSLGTDPNYGYTF
.	TRBJ1-1	TRBV18	.	TGTGCCAGCTCACCATGGGGAGGGGCCACTGAAGCTTTCTTT	CASSPWGGATEAFF
.	TRBJ1-5	TRBV5-6	.	TGTGCCAGCAGCTGGGCGGGGGGCAATCAGCCCCAGCATTTT	CASSWAGGNQPQHF
.	TRBJ1-3	TRBV7-9	once	TGTGCCAGCAGGGGGGCTGGAAACACCATATATTTT	CASRGAGNTIYF
.	TRBJ2-5	TRBV10-3	once	TGTGCCATCAGTGGGCAGTACCAAGAGACCCAGTACTTC	CAISGQYQETQYF